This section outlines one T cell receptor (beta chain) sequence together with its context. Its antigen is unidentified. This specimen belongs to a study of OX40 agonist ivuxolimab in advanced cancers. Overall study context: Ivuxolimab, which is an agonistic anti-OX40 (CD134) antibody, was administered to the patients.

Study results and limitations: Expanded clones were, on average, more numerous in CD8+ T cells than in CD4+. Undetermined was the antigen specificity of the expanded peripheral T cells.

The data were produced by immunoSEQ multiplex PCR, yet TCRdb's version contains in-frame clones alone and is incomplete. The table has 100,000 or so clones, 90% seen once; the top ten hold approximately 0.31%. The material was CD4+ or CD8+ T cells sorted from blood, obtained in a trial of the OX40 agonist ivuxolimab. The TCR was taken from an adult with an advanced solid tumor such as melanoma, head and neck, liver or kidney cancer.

CDR3 DNA: TGTGCCAGCTCACGACCGGGACTAGCGGGTCGAGACGAGCAGTTCTTC. Its protein product is CASSRPGLAGRDEQFF. The chain links TRBV18 to TRBJ2-1; 12 bases agree with TRBD2. The CDR3 is made up of 16 amino acids. Germline lookup yields CDR1 KGHSH and CDR2 LQKENI. After removal of 4 bases from V and 10 bases from J, the junction contained 11 bases not matched to a gene.